This TCR beta chain was sequenced during a study of control samples from healthy donors and cancer patients. The CDR3 runs to 13 residues. V lost 9 bases and J 7 bases, leaving 18 bases between the germline ends. The V gene's germline CDR1 is MNHNY and CDR2 SVGAGI (reference sequence). Only in-frame clones appear in the TCRdb table, and some are missing; sequencing was by immunoSEQ multiplex PCR. The table lists under 150,000 clones, roughly nine tenths of them singletons. What was sequenced was PBMCs. The clonotype comes from a man between 45 and 60 years old with head and neck cancer. The gene calls are TRBV6-6 and TRBJ2-5; D is uncertain. CDR3 loop: CASAGQPLGTQYF. The DNA for the CDR3 is TGTGCCAGTGCCGGTCAGCCCCTCGGGACCCAGTACTTC.